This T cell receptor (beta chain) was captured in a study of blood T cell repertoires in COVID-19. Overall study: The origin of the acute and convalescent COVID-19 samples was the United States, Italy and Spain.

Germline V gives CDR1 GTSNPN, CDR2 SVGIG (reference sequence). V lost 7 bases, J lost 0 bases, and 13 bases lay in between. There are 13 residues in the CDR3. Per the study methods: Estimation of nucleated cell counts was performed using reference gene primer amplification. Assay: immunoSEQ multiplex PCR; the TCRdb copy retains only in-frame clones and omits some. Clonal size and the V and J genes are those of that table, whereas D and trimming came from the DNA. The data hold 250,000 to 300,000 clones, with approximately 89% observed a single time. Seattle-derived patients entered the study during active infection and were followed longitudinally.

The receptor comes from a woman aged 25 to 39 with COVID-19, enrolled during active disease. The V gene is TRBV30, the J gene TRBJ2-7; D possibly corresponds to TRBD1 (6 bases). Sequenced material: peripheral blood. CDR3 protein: CAYSRGFSYEQYF. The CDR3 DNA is TGTGCCTACTCCAGGGGATTCTCCTACGAGCAGTACTTC.